A selection of T cell receptor beta chains follows, all from one sample in a study of monozygotic twins with inflammatory bowel disease. From the 5' RACE reads, TCRdb lists one entry per CDR3 protein and no DNA. The sample table includes about 160,000 distinct CDR3 sequences. What was sequenced was blood. Receptor source: a human donor with ulcerative colitis or Crohn's disease, or a healthy co-twin of an affected twin (not recorded which). Both conserved end residues are part of each CDR3.

V: TRBV6-5
J: TRBJ1-5
CDR3: CASSYYINVRGDQPQHF

V: TRBV11-2
J: TRBJ2-7
CDR3: CASSLSTDTYEQYF

V: TRBV3-1
J: TRBJ2-2
CDR3: CASSPKAGLGVLSGELFF

V: TRBV6-1
J: TRBJ2-2
CDR3: CASSPLAGGLTGELFF

V: TRBV30
J: TRBJ1-4
CDR3: CAWSAGTANEKLFF

V: TRBV15
J: TRBJ2-3
CDR3: CATDSGTDTQYF

V: TRBV27
J: TRBJ2-2
CDR3: CASSLHRLANTGELFF

V: TRBV6-6
J: TRBJ1-4
CDR3: CVTTTNEKLFF

V: TRBV24-1
J: TRBJ2-1
CDR3: CATSDGARLGDEQFF

V: TRBV5-1
J: TRBJ2-7
CDR3: CASSLGNRAEQYF

V: TRBV12-3/TRBV12-4
J: TRBJ2-2
CDR3: CASSHLRTDPNTGELFF

V: TRBV7-3
J: TRBJ2-3
CDR3: CASSLIAMASGREPDTQYF

V: TRBV20-1
J: TRBJ2-5
CDR3: CSAAGTSGIETQYF

V: TRBV5-1
J: TRBJ1-2
CDR3: CASSLEADSYGYTF

V: TRBV12-3/TRBV12-4
J: TRBJ2-1
CDR3: CASSVGQARNYNEQFF

V: TRBV6-4
J: TRBJ1-1
CDR3: CASSPGMNTEAFF

V: TRBV7-8
J: TRBJ2-1
CDR3: CASSSLAQSYNEQFF

V: TRBV18
J: TRBJ2-2
CDR3: CASSPTSGIANTGELFF

V: TRBV5-4
J: TRBJ1-3
CDR3: CASSTTTGNTGNTIYF

V: TRBV6-2/TRBV6-3
J: TRBJ2-7
CDR3: CASSYGPVSYEQYF

V: TRBV5-1
J: TRBJ1-2
CDR3: CASSLGYRDYGYTF

V: TRBV9
J: TRBJ2-5
CDR3: CASSARLAGEGETQYF

V: TRBV5-5
J: TRBJ2-5
CDR3: CASSLIPSQETQYF

V: TRBV11-3
J: TRBJ2-2
CDR3: CASSLEASGELFF

V: TRBV12-3/TRBV12-4
J: TRBJ1-1
CDR3: CASTIRTQTSEAFF

V: TRBV20-1
J: TRBJ2-7
CDR3: CSACSSGVSYEQYF

V: TRBV6-2/TRBV6-3
J: TRBJ2-2
CDR3: CASSYPQAMGTGELFF

V: TRBV5-1
J: TRBJ1-1
CDR3: CASSLADRPGGTEAFF

V: TRBV7-2
J: TRBJ2-1
CDR3: CASSLARGMVGPSYNEQFF

V: TRBV2
J: TRBJ1-1
CDR3: CASRVQGAMNTEAFF

V: TRBV20-1
J: TRBJ2-1
CDR3: CSARGLAIYNEQFF

V: TRBV10-3
J: TRBJ2-1
CDR3: CAIRGAGTVNEQFF

V: TRBV5-1
J: TRBJ2-7
CDR3: CASSLTLAGAEQYF

V: TRBV21-1
J: TRBJ1-6
CDR3: CASSKMSGTAKSSYNSPLHF

V: TRBV7-6
J: TRBJ1-1
CDR3: CASTRSDRATEAFF

V: TRBV5-5
J: TRBJ2-1
CDR3: CASSPSGRTDNEQFF

V: TRBV7-9
J: TRBJ2-7
CDR3: CASSLVAATYEQYF

V: TRBV19
J: TRBJ2-1
CDR3: CASSIGPSPYNEQFF

V: TRBV20-1
J: TRBJ1-1
CDR3: CSASVSSSEDTEAFF

V: TRBV20-1
J: TRBJ2-3
CDR3: CSALNSLGTDTQYF

V: TRBV6-2/TRBV6-3
J: TRBJ2-7
CDR3: CASSWSVYEQYF

V: TRBV3-1
J: TRBJ1-1
CDR3: CASSQLWGNTEAFF

V: TRBV3-1
J: TRBJ2-7
CDR3: CASSQDQGGQAFSYEQYF

V: TRBV5-1
J: TRBJ2-3
CDR3: CASSRLPGCGTDTQYF

V: TRBV24-1
J: TRBJ2-7
CDR3: CATSDRDRGNEQYF

V: TRBV5-1
J: TRBJ1-4
CDR3: CASSTGTGDELKLFF